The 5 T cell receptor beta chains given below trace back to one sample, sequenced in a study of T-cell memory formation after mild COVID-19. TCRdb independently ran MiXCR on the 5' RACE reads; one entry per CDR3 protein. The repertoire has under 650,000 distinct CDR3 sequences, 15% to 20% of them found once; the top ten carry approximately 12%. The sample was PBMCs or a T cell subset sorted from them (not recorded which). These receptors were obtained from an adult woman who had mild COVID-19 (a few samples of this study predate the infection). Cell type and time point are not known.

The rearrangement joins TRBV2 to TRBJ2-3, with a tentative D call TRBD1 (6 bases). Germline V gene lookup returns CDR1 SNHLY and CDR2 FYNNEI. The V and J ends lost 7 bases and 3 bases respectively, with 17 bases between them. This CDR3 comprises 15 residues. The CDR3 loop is CASKEKGVRTDTQYF. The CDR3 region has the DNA TGTGCCAGCAAAGAGAAGGGGGTTAGGACAGATACGCAGTATTTT. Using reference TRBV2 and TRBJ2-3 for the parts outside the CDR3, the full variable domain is EPEVTQTPSHQVTQMGQEVILRCVPISNHLYFYWYRQILGQKVEFLVSFYNNEISEKSEIFDDQFSVERPDGSNFTLKIRSTKLEDSAMYFCASKEKGVRTDTQYFGPGTRLTVL.

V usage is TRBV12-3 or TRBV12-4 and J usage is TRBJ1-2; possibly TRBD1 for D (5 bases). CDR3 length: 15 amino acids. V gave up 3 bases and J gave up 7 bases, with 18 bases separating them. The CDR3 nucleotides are TGTGCCAGCAGTTTCGGGGACCGGACCTGGTCTGGCTACACCTTC. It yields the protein CASSFGDRTWSGYTF.

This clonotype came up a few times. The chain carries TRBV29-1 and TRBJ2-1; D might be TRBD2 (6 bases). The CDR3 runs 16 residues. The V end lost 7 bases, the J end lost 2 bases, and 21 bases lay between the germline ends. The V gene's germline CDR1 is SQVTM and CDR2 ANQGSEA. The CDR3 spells CSARDSIEPTYNEQFF. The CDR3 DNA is TGCAGCGCCCGGGACTCGATCGAACCCACCTACAATGAGCAGTTCTTC.

In DNA, the CDR3 is TGTGCCAGCAGAGGGGGGGGCCGGGAGACCCAGTACTTC. Translating gives CASRGGGRETQYF. The V call is TRBV7-8, the J call TRBJ2-5, with TRBD2 as a possible D gene (7 bases). Germline CDR1 SGHVS, CDR2 FQNEAQ. The CDR3 is 13 amino acids. Trimming removed 6 bases from V and 5 bases from J, with 13 bases in between.

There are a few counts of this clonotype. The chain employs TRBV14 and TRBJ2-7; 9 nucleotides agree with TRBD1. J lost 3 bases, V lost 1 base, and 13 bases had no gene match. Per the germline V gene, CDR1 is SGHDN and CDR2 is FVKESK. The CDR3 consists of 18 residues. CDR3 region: CASSQGTGAIRPLYEQYF. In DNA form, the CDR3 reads TGTGCCAGCAGCCAAGGGACAGGGGCAATCCGACCCCTCTACGAGCAGTACTTC.